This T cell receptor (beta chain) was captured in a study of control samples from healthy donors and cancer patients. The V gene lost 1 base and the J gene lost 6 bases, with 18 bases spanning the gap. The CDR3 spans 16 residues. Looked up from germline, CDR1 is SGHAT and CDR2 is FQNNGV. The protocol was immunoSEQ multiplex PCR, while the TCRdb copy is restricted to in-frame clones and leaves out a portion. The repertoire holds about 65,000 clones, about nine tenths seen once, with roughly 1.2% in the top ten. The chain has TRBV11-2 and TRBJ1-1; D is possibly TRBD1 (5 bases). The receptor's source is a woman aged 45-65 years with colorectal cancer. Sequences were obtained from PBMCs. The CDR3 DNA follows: TGTGCCAGCAGCTTAGTCACCCAGGGTTACGGGCCTGAAGCTTTCTTT. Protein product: CASSLVTQGYGPEAFF.